This T cell receptor beta chain was identified during a study of beta chain features in type 1 diabetes. V was clipped by 9 bases and J by 5 bases, with 8 bases between them. Per the germline V gene, CDR1 is MNHNY and CDR2 is SVGAGI (reference sequence). CDR3 size: 11 residues. This clone was detected a few times. The antigen remains undetermined. Reverse transcription of all isolated RNA meant that expressed TCRB transcripts were sequenced. Profiling relied on immunoSEQ multiplex PCR, and the TCRdb table lists in-frame clones only, not all of them. Counted here are 600,000 to 700,000 clones, about an eighth occurring once; the ten biggest clones make up more than 0.1%. The study's findings and limits: Researchers report that Type 1 diabetes patients had moderately but significantly shorter TCRB CDR3s across all four CD4+ subsets.

The sequencing sample was made of naive CD4+ T cells from blood. This clonotype was sampled from a man aged 25-40 years with type 1 diabetes. The gene calls are TRBV6-6 and TRBJ2-1, with a tentative D call TRBD1 (5 bases). This CDR3 is CASVQDNEQFF. CDR3 in DNA: TGTGCCAGTGTACAGGACAATGAGCAGTTCTTC.